Listed below are T cell receptor beta chains from one sample, sequenced in a study of blood T cells in healthy people across ages. MiXCR, applied by TCRdb to the 5' RACE reads, yields one record per CDR3 protein. The table includes 1.4 million or so distinct CDR3 sequences, roughly 43% detected once. What was sequenced was blood. The receptors shown here come from a woman under 30 in good health. Each CDR3 is given with its conserved first and last residue. D genes are given only for firm matches. Size tells how often a clone was seen (once, few, many) or the class of an expanded clone, and some rows leave it out.

TRBD1	TRBJ1-5	TRBV12-5	once	CASGWGRQGRENQPQHF	TGTGCTAGTGGTTGGGGAAGACAGGGGCGAGAGAATCAGCCCCAGCATTTT
TRBD2	TRBJ2-5	TRBV20-1	-	CSATLAGGRETQYF	TGCAGTGCTACACTAGCGGGGGGGCGAGAGACCCAGTACTTC
-	TRBJ2-4	TRBV20-1	-	CSAREFTPGNIQYF	TGCAGTGCTAGAGAGTTTACCCCGGGGAACATTCAGTACTTC
-	TRBJ1-2	TRBV7-6	-	CASSLAHSQLTNYGCTF	TGTGCCAGCAGCTTAGCGCATTCCCAGCTAACTAACTATGGCTGCACCTTC
-	TRBJ1-2	TRBV20-1	-	CSAEAGGNGYTF	TGCAGTGCTGAAGCCGGGGGTAATGGCTACACCTTC
-	TRBJ2-2	TRBV25-1	-	CASSESYTYTEELFF	TGTGCCAGCAGTGAATCGTACACCTACACCGAGGAGCTGTTTTTT
-	TRBJ2-1	TRBV29-1	few	CSVPIGGNEQFF	TGCAGCGTCCCAATAGGTGGGAATGAGCAGTTCTTC
-	TRBJ2-5	TRBV29-1	-	CSVAGRARETQYF	TGCAGCGTTGCCGGGCGGGCAAGAGAGACCCAGTACTTC
-	TRBJ2-5	TRBV29-1	-	CSVGEEETQYF	TGCAGCGTTGGGGAAGAGGAGACCCAGTACTTC
TRBD2	TRBJ2-1	TRBV4-1	-	CASSLRSVAGEVEQFF	TGCGCCAGCAGCCTTCGTTCGGTAGCGGGAGAAGTTGAGCAGTTCTTC
-	TRBJ1-5	TRBV6-1	-	CASMGTGDQPQHF	TGTGCCAGCATGGGGACGGGGGATCAGCCCCAGCATTTT
-	TRBJ2-1	TRBV5-6	few	CASSLGLDSNEQFF	TGTGCCAGCAGCTTGGGACTGGACAGCAATGAGCAGTTCTTC
TRBD2	TRBJ2-5	TRBV6-5	-	CASSPTSGVAGTQYF	TGTGCCAGCAGTCCGACTAGCGGGGTGGCTGGGACCCAGTACTTC
-	TRBJ2-7	TRBV6-6	once	CASSYFAGVYEQYF	TGTGCCAGCAGTTACTTCGCAGGGGTCTACGAGCAGTACTTC
-	TRBJ1-4	TRBV12-3/TRBV12-4	-	CASSQQQLNEKLFF	TGTGCCAGCAGTCAACAGCAACTTAATGAAAAACTGTTTTTT
-	TRBJ2-7	TRBV14	few	CASSQVRHEQYF	TGTGCCAGCAGCCAAGTGAGGCACGAGCAGTACTTC
TRBD2	TRBJ2-1	TRBV3-1	-	CASSPGLASSSYNEQFF	TGTGCCAGCAGCCCAGGACTAGCGTCGAGCTCCTACAATGAGCAGTTCTTC
-	TRBJ2-3	TRBV20-1	few	CSAYHRTARTDTQYF	TGCAGTGCTTACCATCGGACTGCCCGCACAGATACGCAGTATTTT
-	TRBJ2-7	TRBV12-3/TRBV12-4	-	CATAGASYNEQYF	TGTGCAACCGCGGGGGCGTCCTACAATGAGCAGTACTTC
-	TRBJ1-3	TRBV3-1	-	CASHSPGNTIYF	TGTGCCAGCCATTCCCCAGGGAACACCATATATTTT
-	TRBJ1-4	TRBV6-5	-	CASSYRGRVNEKLFF	TGTGCCAGCAGTTACAGGGGCCGCGTTAATGAAAAACTGTTTTTT
-	TRBJ2-3	TRBV6-5	few	CASIPSSGPTDTQYF	TGTGCCAGCATCCCCAGCTCCGGTCCCACAGATACGCAGTATTTT
-	TRBJ2-1	TRBV6-6	few	CASSPLASGEQFF	TGTGCCAGCAGTCCCTTGGCCTCCGGTGAGCAGTTCTTC
-	TRBJ1-6	TRBV14	-	CASSQLGGSPLHF	TGTGCCAGCAGCCAGCTGGGAGGGTCACCCCTCCACTTT
-	TRBJ1-2	TRBV7-9	-	CASSSTMGDDYGYTF	TGTGCCAGCAGCTCCACCATGGGCGACGACTATGGCTACACCTTC
-	TRBJ2-5	TRBV4-3	-	CASSHRPEETQYF	TGCGCCAGCAGCCATCGACCGGAGGAGACCCAGTACTTC
TRBD2	TRBJ2-3	TRBV27	-	CASNSGGSTDTQYF	TGTGCCAGCAATAGCGGGGGAAGCACAGATACGCAGTATTTT
-	TRBJ2-4	TRBV7-2	few	CASSKDSLAKNIQYF	TGTGCCAGCAGCAAGGACTCGTTGGCCAAAAACATTCAGTACTTC
TRBD1	TRBJ1-1	TRBV7-2	-	CASSPRTGDFAEAFF	TGTGCCAGCAGCCCGCGCACAGGGGACTTTGCTGAAGCTTTCTTT
TRBD1	TRBJ1-1	TRBV5-1	-	CASSPRQGREAFF	TGCGCCAGCAGCCCGAGACAGGGACGTGAAGCTTTCTTT
-	TRBJ2-7	TRBV3-1	few	CASSQSAYEQYF	TGTGCCAGCAGCCAGTCAGCCTACGAGCAGTACTTC
-	TRBJ1-2	TRBV11-2	-	CASSGRDIRKLNYGYTF	TGTGCCAGCAGCGGCCGGGACATCCGCAAATTAAACTATGGCTACACCTTC
-	TRBJ1-3	TRBV4-3	few	CASSRNTGLRDTIYF	TGCGCCAGCAGCCGTAACACGGGATTACGGGACACCATATATTTT